The next 2 T cell receptor beta chains were all read from a single sample in a study of OX40 agonist ivuxolimab in advanced cancers. TCRdb's copy holds only in-frame clones and misses some; the assay was immunoSEQ multiplex PCR. The table has roughly 34,000 clones, roughly 80% seen once. Sequenced here: CD4+ or CD8+ T cells sorted from blood, sampled in a trial of the OX40 agonist ivuxolimab. The receptors stem from an adult with an advanced solid tumor such as melanoma, head and neck, liver or kidney cancer.

This chain connects TRBV25-1 to TRBJ2-3, with 8 bases aligning to TRBD2. There are 13 residues in the CDR3. With V trimmed by 1 base and J by 7 bases, 1 base remained unmatched. Germline loops: CDR1 MGHDK, CDR2 SYGVNS. CDR3 sequence reads: CASSESGGNTQYF. The CDR3, as DNA: TGTGCCAGCAGTGAATCGGGGGGGAATACGCAGTATTTT.

The chain employs TRBV11-2 and TRBJ2-6, with a weak D call TRBD1 (6 bases). Germline V gives CDR1 SGHAT, CDR2 FQNNGV. This CDR3 has 16 residues. V was pared by 5 bases and J by 0 bases, with 11 bases between. Written as DNA, the CDR3 is TGTGCCAGCAGCCCGGACAGTTACTCTGGGGCCAACGTCCTGACTTTC. Its protein is CASSPDSYSGANVLTF.